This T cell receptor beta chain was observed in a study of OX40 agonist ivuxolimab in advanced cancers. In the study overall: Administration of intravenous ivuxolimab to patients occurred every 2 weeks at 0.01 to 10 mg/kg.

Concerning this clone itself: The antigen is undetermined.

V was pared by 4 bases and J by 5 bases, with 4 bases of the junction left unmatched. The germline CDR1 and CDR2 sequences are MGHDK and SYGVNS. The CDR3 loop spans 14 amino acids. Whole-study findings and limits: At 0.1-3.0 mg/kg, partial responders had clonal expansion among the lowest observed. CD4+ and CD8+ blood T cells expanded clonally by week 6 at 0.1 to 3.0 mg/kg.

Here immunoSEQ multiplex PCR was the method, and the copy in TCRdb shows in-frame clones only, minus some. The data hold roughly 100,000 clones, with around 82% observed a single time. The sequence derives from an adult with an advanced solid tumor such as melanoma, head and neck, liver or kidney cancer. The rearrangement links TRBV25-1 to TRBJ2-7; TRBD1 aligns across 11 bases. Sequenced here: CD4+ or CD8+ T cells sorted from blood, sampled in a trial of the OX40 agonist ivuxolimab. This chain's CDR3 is CASSAGQGADEQYF. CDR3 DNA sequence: TGTGCCAGCAGTGCTGGACAGGGGGCGGACGAGCAGTACTTC.